This TCR beta chain was identified during a study of T cell responses to AZD1222 COVID-19 vaccine. Study-wide points: Spike-spanning, vaccine-associated CD4 TCRs were dominant at 160-218 and 743-854. The donor group comprised mostly white British people and more females; the analysis possibly underestimated clonal diversity.

Some clones are missing from TCRdb's copy, which holds only in-frame ones; the method was immunoSEQ multiplex PCR. The sample lists over 130,000 clones, 92% occurring once. Germline lookup yields CDR1 MRHNA and CDR2 SNTAGT. V was clipped by 2 bases and J by 8 bases; unmatched bases: 7. The CDR3 has 14 amino acids. Worth noting for this clone: No antigen is known for it.

The V and J genes are TRBV6-4 and TRBJ1-2, with TRBD1 matching 8 bases. The receptor's source is an adult who received the AZD1222 COVID-19 vaccine. The sample consisted of peripheral blood, taken 28 days after the second AZD1222 dose. As DNA, the CDR3 is TGTGCCAGCAGTGACGGACAGGGAGGTAGCGGCTACACCTTC. It specifies CASSDGQGGSGYTF.